What follows are 14 T cell receptor beta chains derived from one specimen sequenced in a study of response to subunit inactivated influenza vaccine. TCRdb re-called the RT-PCR reads with MiXCR, one entry per CDR3 protein. Of 500,000 or so distinct CDR3 sequences in the sample, 16% were seen once. The sequencing here drew on CD4+ T cells sorted from PBMCs, taken about 24 months after vaccination. These receptors were obtained from a man between 45 and 75 years old who received an inactivated influenza vaccine.

The genes are TRBV7-2 and TRBJ1-4; D is unclear. CDR3 length: 14 amino acids. Germline V CDR1 and CDR2: SGHTA, FQGNSA. The V and J ends lost 5 bases and 0 bases respectively, with 7 bases between them. The CDR3 is CASSTHSTNEKLFF. The CDR3 DNA follows: TGTGCCAGCAGCACGCACTCAACTAATGAAAAACTGTTTTTT. Full variable domain (remainder filled in from reference TRBV7-2 and TRBJ1-4): GAGVSQSPSNKVTEKGKDVELRCDPISGHTALYWYRQSLGQGLEFLIYFQGNSAPDKSGLPSDRFSAERTGGSVSTLTIQRTQQEDSAVYLCASSTHSTNEKLFFGSGTQLSVL.

This clonotype was counted many times. The chain employs TRBV6-5 and TRBJ2-1; D is unclear. V was cut by 0 bases and J by 0 bases, with 12 bases left in between. The germline V gene has CDR1 MNHEY and CDR2 SVGAGI. The CDR3 is 17 residues long. CDR3 region: CASSYSISNPSYNEQFF. CDR3 in DNA: TGTGCCAGCAGTTACTCGATATCTAACCCCTCCTACAATGAGCAGTTCTTC.

This clonotype was seen a few times. The chain employs TRBV5-5 and TRBJ2-5; no definite D call. V lost 2 bases to trimming and J lost 4 bases, with 12 bases between them. Looked up from germline, CDR1 is SGHKS and CDR2 is YYEKEE (reference sequence). This CDR3 is 14 amino acids long. CDR3 sequence (DNA): TGTGCCAGCAGCTTCTCCGGAACCCGAGAGACCCAGTACTTC. Protein: CASSFSGTRETQYF.

The rearrangement links TRBV7-9 to TRBJ2-5, with a possible D match to TRBD2 (6 bases). Germline values: CDR1 SEHNR, CDR2 FQNEAQ (reference sequence). V lost 9 bases, J lost 0 bases, and 11 bases lay in between. CDR3 length: 13 residues. CDR3: CARGSGDQETQYF. The CDR3 DNA follows: TGTGCCAGGGGCTCGGGGGACCAAGAGACCCAGTACTTC.

The CDR3 region is CASAEGFYEQYF. The CDR3 region has the DNA TGTGCCAGCGCGGAGGGGTTCTACGAGCAGTACTTC. The chain carries TRBV12-3 or TRBV12-4 and TRBJ2-7, with D perhaps matching TRBD2 (6 bases). Trimming shortened V by 8 bases and J by 3 bases, and 11 bases separated the two germline ends. The CDR3 is 12 amino acids.

This clonotype has a handful of counts. The chain is built from TRBV20-1 and TRBJ2-7, with D unclear. CDR3 size: 12 residues. V was shortened by 8 bases and J by 5 bases, with 16 bases between the two germline ends. CDR1 and CDR2 (germline): DFQATT, SNEGSKA (reference sequence). CDR3 bases: TGCAGTCCGATTTTTTCCCAGAACGAGCAGTACTTC. Protein product: CSPIFSQNEQYF.

The chain carries TRBV5-1 and TRBJ2-5; 7 nucleotides match TRBD1. This CDR3 contains 13 residues. Germline assignment: CDR1 SGHRS and CDR2 YFSETQ. J lost 3 bases, V lost 5 bases, and 4 bases had no gene match. The CDR3 sequence: CASSGQGEETQYF. The CDR3 coding sequence is TGCGCCAGCAGTGGGCAGGGGGAAGAGACCCAGTACTTC.

V gene TRBV30 combines with J gene TRBJ2-1; possible D gene TRBD1, 6 bases. The CDR3 covers 14 residues. From germline, CDR1 is GTSNPN and CDR2 SVGIG (reference sequence). V lost 4 bases and J lost 0, with 10 bases in between. The CDR3 DNA follows: TGTGCCTGGACCAGGGGAAGCTCCTACAATGAGCAGTTCTTC. Translation: CAWTRGSSYNEQFF.

This clonotype has only a few counts. This chain connects TRBV10-3 to TRBJ1-2; D gene unclear. The germline V gene has CDR1 ENHRY and CDR2 SYGVKD. The CDR3 loop spans 12 amino acids. The V end lost 4 bases, the J end lost 5 bases, and 8 bases lay between the germline ends. CDR3 in DNA: TGTGCCATCAGTGCCACGGCTTATGGCTACACCTTC. This encodes CAISATAYGYTF.

This clonotype was seen once. The rearrangement joins TRBV6-2 or TRBV6-3 to TRBJ1-1; the match to TRBD1 covers 9 bases. The CDR3 extends over 15 amino acids. Germline V gene lookup returns CDR1 MNHEY and CDR2 SVGEGT. Unmatched junction bases numbered 9, after V lost 7 bases and J lost 3 bases. CDR3 bases: TGTGCCAGCAACAATCGCAACAGGGGGCACACTGAAGCTTTCTTT. Protein sequence: CASNNRNRGHTEAFF.

V is TRBV14 and J is TRBJ2-1; 10 bases fit TRBD2. CDR1 is SGHDN, CDR2 FVKESK, per germline. CDR3 length: 17 residues. V shed 0 bases and J 9 bases; nucleotides not matched to a gene: 11. CDR3 protein: CASSQDLLAGAFPEQFF. CDR3 coding DNA: TGTGCCAGCAGCCAAGATCTTCTAGCGGGAGCTTTTCCTGAGCAGTTCTTC.

In its sample, this clonotype was seen a few times. This rearrangement joins TRBV4-1 to TRBJ2-7, with D tentatively TRBD2 (6 bases). From germline, CDR1 is MGHRA and CDR2 YSYEKL. Trimming removed 4 bases at V and 7 bases at J, with 14 bases between. The CDR3 is made up of 13 amino acids. The CDR3 spells CASSPAGLGEQYF. The DNA for the CDR3 is TGCGCCAGCAGCCCAGCGGGCTTGGGTGAGCAGTACTTC.

The rearrangement uses TRBV15 and TRBJ2-3; 12 bases are a match to TRBD2. CDR1 is LNHNV, CDR2 YYDKDF, per germline (reference sequence). The CDR3 is 17 residues long. V was clipped by 2 bases and J by 6 bases; unmatched bases: 9. DNA of the CDR3: TGTGCCACCAGCAGACCTAGACTAGCGGGAGTAACTGATACGCAGTATTTT. This encodes CATSRPRLAGVTDTQYF.

The rearrangement links TRBV5-1 to TRBJ1-1, with TRBD1 as a possible D gene (6 bases). Germline lookup yields CDR1 SGHRS and CDR2 YFSETQ. The CDR3 has 15 residues. Deletions cut 0 bases from V and 1 base from J, with 10 bases between. The chain's CDR3 is CASSLDGGGNTEAFF. Written as DNA, the CDR3 is TGCGCCAGCAGCTTGGATGGAGGGGGGAACACTGAAGCTTTCTTT.